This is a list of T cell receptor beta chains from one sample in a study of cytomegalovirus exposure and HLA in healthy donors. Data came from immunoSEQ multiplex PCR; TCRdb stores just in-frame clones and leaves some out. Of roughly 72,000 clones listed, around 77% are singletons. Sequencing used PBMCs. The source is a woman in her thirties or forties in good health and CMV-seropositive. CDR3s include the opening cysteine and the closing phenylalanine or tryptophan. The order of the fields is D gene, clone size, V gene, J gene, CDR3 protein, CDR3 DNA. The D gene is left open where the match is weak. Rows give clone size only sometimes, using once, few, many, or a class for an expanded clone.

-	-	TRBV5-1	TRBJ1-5	CASSPGDNRGNQPQHF	TGCGCCAGCAGCCCAGGGGACAACCGAGGCAATCAGCCCCAGCATTTT
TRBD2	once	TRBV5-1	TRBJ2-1	CASSWRLSGRAGNEQFF	TGCGCCAGCAGCTGGCGCCTTAGCGGGAGGGCCGGGAATGAGCAGTTCTTC
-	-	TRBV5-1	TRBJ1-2	CASSLETLYGYTF	TGCGCCAGCAGCTTGGAGACACTTTATGGCTACACCTTC
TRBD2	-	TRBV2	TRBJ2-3	CASSEGGSGITDTQYF	TGTGCCAGCAGTGAAGGGGGTAGCGGGATCACAGATACGCAGTATTTT
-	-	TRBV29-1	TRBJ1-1	CSVAGNMNTEAFF	TGCAGCGTTGCAGGGAATATGAACACTGAAGCTTTCTTT
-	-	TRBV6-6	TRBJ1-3	CASSYPKNTIYF	TGTGCCAGCAGTTACCCAAAAAACACCATATATTTT
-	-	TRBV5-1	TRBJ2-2	CASSPSNTGELFF	TGCGCCAGCAGCCCGTCCAACACCGGGGAGCTGTTTTTT
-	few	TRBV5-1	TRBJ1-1	CASSLLQSERDTEAFF	TGCGCCAGCAGCTTGTTGCAGTCCGAGAGGGACACTGAAGCTTTCTTT
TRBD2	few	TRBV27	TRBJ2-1	CASSFWVGGPYEQFF	TGTGCCAGCAGTTTTTGGGTGGGAGGGCCGTATGAGCAGTTCTTC
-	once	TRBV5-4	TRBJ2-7	CASSLDGFYEQYF	TGTGCCAGCAGCTTGGACGGGTTTTACGAGCAGTACTTC
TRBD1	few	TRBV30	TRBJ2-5	CAWSAANRGLGYF	TGTGCCTGGAGCGCAGCCAACAGGGGCCTCGGATACTTC
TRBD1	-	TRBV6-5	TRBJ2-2	CASSYILGQGTGELFF	TGTGCCAGCAGTTACATTCTCGGACAGGGTACCGGGGAGCTGTTTTTT
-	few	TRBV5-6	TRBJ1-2	CASSLMGGQGYGYTF	TGTGCCAGCAGCTTGATGGGGGGGCAGGGCTATGGCTACACCTTC
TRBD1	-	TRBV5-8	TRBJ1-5	CASSLGQGDQPQHF	TGTGCCAGCAGCTTAGGACAGGGTGATCAGCCCCAGCATTTT
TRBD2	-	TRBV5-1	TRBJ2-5	CASSPGTTQETQYF	TGCGCCAGCAGCCCCGGGACTACGCAAGAGACCCAGTACTTC
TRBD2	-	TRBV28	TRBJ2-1	CASSFMVAGVGGTYNEQFF	TGTGCCAGCAGTTTCATGGTAGCGGGAGTCGGGGGGACCTACAATGAGCAGTTCTTC
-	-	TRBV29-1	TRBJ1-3	CSAGGSSGNTIYF	TGCAGCGCGGGGGGTAGCTCTGGAAACACCATATATTTT
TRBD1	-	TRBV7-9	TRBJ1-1	CASSLATFGTGATEAFF	TGTGCCAGCAGCCTTGCTACCTTCGGGACAGGGGCCACTGAAGCTTTCTTT
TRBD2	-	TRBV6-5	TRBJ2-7	CASSSGTSYEQYF	TGTGCCAGTTCATCAGGGACTAGCTACGAGCAGTACTTC
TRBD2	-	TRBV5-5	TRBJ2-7	CASSGQAGGPSEQYF	TGTGCCAGCAGCGGACAAGCGGGAGGACCGTCCGAGCAGTACTTC
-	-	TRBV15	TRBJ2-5	CATSRRGHETQYF	TGTGCCACCAGCCGCAGGGGACATGAGACCCAGTACTTC
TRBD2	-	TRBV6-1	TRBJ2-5	CASINSGAGKTQYF	TGTGCCAGCATTAATTCGGGAGCGGGGAAGACCCAGTACTTC
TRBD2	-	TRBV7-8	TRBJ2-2	CASSLLAGGGETGELFF	TGTGCCAGCAGCTTACTAGCGGGGGGCGGTGAAACCGGGGAGCTGTTTTTT
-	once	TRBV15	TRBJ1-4	CATSSPNGGDEKLFF	TGTGCCACCAGCAGCCCGAACGGGGGAGATGAAAAACTGTTTTTT
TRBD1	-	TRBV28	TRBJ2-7	CASSLNPGTAYEQYF	TGTGCCAGCAGTTTAAACCCCGGGACAGCTTACGAGCAGTACTTC
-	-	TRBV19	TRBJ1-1	CASSVGLNTEAFF	TGTGCCAGTAGCGTTGGGCTTAACACTGAAGCTTTCTTT
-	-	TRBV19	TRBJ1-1	CASSIRSGENTEAFF	TGTGCCAGTAGTATACGTTCGGGAGAGAACACTGAAGCTTTCTTT
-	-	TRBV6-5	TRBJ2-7	CASSYPQSATSYEQYF	TGTGCCAGCAGTTACCCCCAGTCAGCGACCTCCTACGAGCAGTACTTC
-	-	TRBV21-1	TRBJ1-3	CASHNTIYF	TGTGCCAGCCATAACACCATATATTTT
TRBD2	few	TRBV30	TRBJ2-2	CAWSVLWLAGANTGELFF	TGTGCCTGGAGTGTACTGTGGCTAGCGGGGGCGAACACCGGGGAGCTGTTTTTT
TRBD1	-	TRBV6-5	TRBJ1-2	CASSSTGTDRVGYTF	TGTGCCAGCAGTTCCACCGGGACGGACAGGGTAGGCTACACCTTC
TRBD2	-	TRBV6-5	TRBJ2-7	CASSYSGGSSYEQYF	TGTGCCAGCTCTTATAGCGGGGGCAGCTCCTACGAGCAGTACTTC
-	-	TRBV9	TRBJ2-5	CASSVGGREETQYF	TGTGCCAGCAGCGTAGGCGGGCGGGAAGAGACCCAGTACTTC
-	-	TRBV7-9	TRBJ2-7	CASSLNPIGAYEQYF	TGTGCCAGCAGCTTAAACCCCATAGGGGCCTACGAGCAGTACTTC
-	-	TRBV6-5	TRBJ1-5	CASSSGYSNQPQHF	TGTGCCAGCAGTTCGGGTTATAGCAATCAGCCCCAGCATTTT
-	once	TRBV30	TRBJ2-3	CAWSVGGAADTQYF	TGTGCCTGGAGTGTCGGCGGTGCGGCAGATACGCAGTATTTT
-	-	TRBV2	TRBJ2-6	CASRPQGSGANVLTF	TGTGCCAGCAGACCCCAGGGGTCTGGGGCCAACGTCCTGACTTTC
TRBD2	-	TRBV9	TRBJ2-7	CATPLAGAHEQYF	TGTGCCACCCCCCTGGCGGGAGCTCACGAGCAGTACTTC
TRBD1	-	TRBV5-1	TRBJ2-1	CASSLAGGLEFF	TGCGCCAGCAGCTTAGCAGGGGGTTTGGAGTTCTTC
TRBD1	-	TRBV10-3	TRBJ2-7	CAISEVGTGDYEQYF	TGTGCCATCAGTGAAGTGGGGACAGGGGATTACGAGCAGTACTTC
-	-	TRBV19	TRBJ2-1	CASSIGRSSVGFSYNEQFF	TGTGCCAGTAGTATTGGCCGGTCTAGCGTTGGGTTCTCCTACAATGAGCAGTTCTTC
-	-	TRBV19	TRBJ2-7	CASSYRENSYEQYF	TGTGCCAGTAGTTACCGGGAGAATTCCTACGAGCAGTACTTC
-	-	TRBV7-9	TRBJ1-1	CAKEGVLNTEAFF	TGTGCCAAAGAGGGAGTACTGAACACTGAAGCTTTCTTT
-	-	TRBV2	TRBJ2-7	CALTRGADQYF	TGTGCCCTAACCAGGGGGGCGGACCAGTACTTC